The rows below give T cell receptor beta chains drawn from one sample of a study of blood T cell repertoires in COVID-19. The repertoire was sequenced with immunoSEQ multiplex PCR; TCRdb's copy has only in-frame clones and lacks some. The table has 70,000 to 100,000 clones, 88% seen once; the top ten hold less than 6%. The sample comprised peripheral blood. The receptor source for this set is a woman at least 80 years old with active COVID-19. CDR3s leave out the opening cysteine and the closing phenylalanine or tryptophan. Fields, in order: V gene, J gene, CDR3 protein.

TRBV4-1	TRBJ2-1	ASSSLMAGGLDEQF
TRBV7-2	TRBJ2-3	ASSLRGNARNTQY
TRBV19	TRBJ2-2	ATKAVSNLGGELF
TRBV28	TRBJ2-7	ASSFNYLGSVGEQY
TRBV5-4	TRBJ2-3	ASSSIRAWSTDTQY
TRBV6-5	TRBJ2-7	ASSYSSPSSYEQY
TRBV2	TRBJ2-5	ASSEAAVQETQY
TRBV7-2	TRBJ1-4	ASSSPTGRTEKLF
TRBV6-2/TRBV6-3	TRBJ1-2	ASSSTGWTGTNYGYT
TRBV7-2	TRBJ2-5	ATSLRGLETQY
TRBV5-4	TRBJ2-1	ASRGQGGSANNEQF
TRBV4-2	TRBJ1-6	ASSRAADNSPLH
TRBV3-1/TRBV3-2	TRBJ2-1	ASSQDLRGYNEQF
TRBV3-1/TRBV3-2	TRBJ2-3	ASSTRGGADTQY
TRBV19	TRBJ1-1	ASSWDRGPNTEAF
TRBV12-5	TRBJ1-2	ASGLDSFYGYT
TRBV6-5	TRBJ2-5	ANHRRGETQY
TRBV27	TRBJ2-1	ASSSRTGLTTNEQF
TRBV6-6	TRBJ2-7	ASSYLAGGTYEQY
TRBV5-1	TRBJ2-1	ASSYRGQGNYNEQF
TRBV6-5	TRBJ2-5	ASSPQGREETQY
TRBV4-1	TRBJ2-1	ASSQALTGTGGREQF
TRBV7-2	TRBJ1-1	ASSLAQGGTEAF
TRBV5-1	TRBJ1-2	ASSPGQGTEGYT
TRBV10-1	TRBJ1-2	ASSESRGFYGYT
TRBV2	TRBJ2-5	ASSGDRGRAETQY
TRBV5-1	TRBJ2-7	ASSLATGEAYEQY
TRBV5-6	TRBJ2-7	ASSRGLSYEQY
TRBV12-3/TRBV12-4	TRBJ2-1	ASSQFREEQF
TRBV25-1	TRBJ2-2	ASSQQVNTGELF
TRBV6-5	TRBJ2-7	ASRTSGSIYEQY
TRBV2	TRBJ2-5	ASSEEHGYRTQY
TRBV24-1	TRBJ2-3	ATSDPLAGGPKDTQY
TRBV28	TRBJ2-2	ASSFSGSRDTGELF
TRBV3-1/TRBV3-2	TRBJ2-7	ASSPRGSLDLEQY
TRBV7-2	TRBJ2-3	ASSVGASTDTQY
TRBV28	TRBJ1-2	ASSFGVESGYT
TRBV18	TRBJ2-7	ASSQGQRYEQY
TRBV7-8	TRBJ2-7	ASSLDRGDEQY
TRBV30	TRBJ2-1	AWGTPGGTYNEQF
TRBV7-3	TRBJ2-2	ASSPGRTGELF
TRBV6-6	TRBJ2-1	ASSLPPDRDEQF
TRBV7-8	TRBJ2-2	ASSHAGGRNTGELF
TRBV6-6	TRBJ1-1	ASSTGAEAF
TRBV7-2	TRBJ1-3	ASSLRGGSGNTIY
TRBV7-2	TRBJ2-7	ASSLVGVRGNEQY
TRBV14	TRBJ1-1	ASSRQKNTEAF
TRBV18	TRBJ2-2	ASSPRRQYNTGELF
TRBV5-4	TRBJ2-5	ASRGGLAGGPETQY
TRBV3-1/TRBV3-2	TRBJ2-5	ASSHTSGRAVETQY
TRBV5-6	TRBJ1-2	ASSLGQGNYGYT
TRBV7-2	TRBJ2-2	ASRRAGLADTGELF